This TCR beta chain was captured in a study of CD8 T cells in Susac syndrome. Reverse transcription of roughly 0.5 to 1 ug RNA was performed with random hexamers. TCRdb passed the immunoSEQ multiplex PCR reads through MiXCR, listing each CDR3 protein once. This sample has around 300,000 distinct CDR3 sequences, with almost 85% found just once. Sequenced sample: CD8+ T cells from PBMCs. This sequence was found in a human donor with multiple sclerosis.

The DNA of the CDR3 is TGTGCCACCAGCAGAGATTCGCGGGACTACCTAAACACCGGGGAGCTGTTTTTT. Translated, it gives CATSRDSRDYLNTGELFF. This rearrangement joins TRBV15 to TRBJ2-2; 7 bases line up with TRBD2. Germline V gene sequence: CDR1 LNHNV, CDR2 YYDKDF (reference sequence). The junction had 9 bases not matched to a gene; V was cut back by 0 bases and J by 2 bases. This CDR3 comprises 18 residues.